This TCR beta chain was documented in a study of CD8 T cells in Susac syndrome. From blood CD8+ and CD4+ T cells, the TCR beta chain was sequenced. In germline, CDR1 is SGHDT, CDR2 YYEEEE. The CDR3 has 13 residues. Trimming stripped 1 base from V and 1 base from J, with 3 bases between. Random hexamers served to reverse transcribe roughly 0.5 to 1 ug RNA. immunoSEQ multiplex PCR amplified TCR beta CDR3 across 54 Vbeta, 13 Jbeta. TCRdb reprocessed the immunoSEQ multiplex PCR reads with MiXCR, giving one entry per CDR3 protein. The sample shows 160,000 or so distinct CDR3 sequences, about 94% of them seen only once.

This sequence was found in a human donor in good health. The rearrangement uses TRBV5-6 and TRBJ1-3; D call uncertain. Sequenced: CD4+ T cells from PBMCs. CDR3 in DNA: TGTGCCAGCAGCTTGCGTTCTGGAAACACCATATATTTT. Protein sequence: CASSLRSGNTIYF.